These 4 T cell receptor beta chains were all obtained from the same sample, sequenced in a study of regulatory T cells in long-lasting Graves disease. Time point: newly diagnosed GD, antithyroid drugs for less than 3 months. RNA extracted from PBMCs served as the sequencing template. Arm-PCR of CDR3 regions with iRepertoire HTBI primers generated TCR beta libraries. TCRdb fed the multiplex PCR reads into MiXCR, producing one record per CDR3 protein. Here the sample spans a few hundred thousand distinct CDR3 sequences, 15% to 20% being singletons. These records were also assigned to another study, of T cells in Graves' hyperthyroidism and ophthalmopathy.

The sample was peripheral blood mononuclear cells (PBMCs), taken at new diagnosis, from a patient treated with antithyroid drugs. The receptors were gathered from a woman aged 18-35 years with Graves disease.

This clonotype was counted only a few times. The chain carries TRBV10-3 and TRBJ2-3; 9 nucleotides agree with TRBD1. CDR3 size: 17 residues. Germline trimming cut 2 bases from V and 5 bases from J; bases unmatched to any gene: 11. Germline loops: CDR1 ENHRY, CDR2 SYGVKD. CDR3 nucleotides: TGTGCCATCAGTGAGGGTTGGGACAGGGAATGGGGAGATACGCAGTATTTT. Its protein is CAISEGWDREWGDTQYF.

The V gene is TRBV15, the J gene TRBJ2-1; no definite D call. CDR1 LNHNV and CDR2 YYDKDF come from the germline V gene (reference sequence). The CDR3 loop spans 13 amino acids. V lost 2 bases and J lost 8, with 10 bases in between. The CDR3 here is CATSRSPKDEQFF. CDR3 sequence (DNA): TGTGCCACCAGCAGATCCCCTAAGGATGAGCAGTTCTTC.

Turning to this clonotype: Being one base from a much bigger clone, this may be a read error. DNA for the CDR3: TGTGCCAGCAGTTTATCCTCCCTATGGGGAGGCAACGAAAGCTCCTACGAGCAGTACTTC. It encodes CASSLSSLWGGNESSYEQYF. The chain combines TRBV28 with TRBJ2-7, with D possibly being TRBD2 (6 bases). With 1 base removed from V and 0 bases from J, the gap between germline ends came to 25 bases. This CDR3 comprises 20 residues. CDR1 and CDR2 from the germline V gene are MDHEN and SYDVKM.

This clonotype was seen a handful of times. The chain combines TRBV19 with TRBJ1-5; no reliable D call. Germline CDR1 LNHDA, CDR2 SQIVND (reference sequence). The V gene lost 6 bases and the J gene lost 0 bases, with 6 bases spanning the gap. This CDR3 region has 13 residues. In DNA, the CDR3 is TGTGCCAGTAGGGTCCGTAGCAATCAGCCCCAGCATTTT. It encodes CASRVRSNQPQHF.